The 15 T cell receptor beta chains presented below share a single source sample, sequenced in a study of cytomegalovirus exposure and HLA in healthy donors. Primers included in the PCR were 60 Vbeta and 13 Jbeta primers. Assay: immunoSEQ multiplex PCR; the TCRdb copy retains only in-frame clones and omits some. The sample includes about 160,000 clones, 65% to 85% of them seen just once. Source material: PBMCs. The receptors were gathered from a woman between 40 and 50 years old in good health and CMV-seropositive.

The V and J genes are TRBV19 and TRBJ1-5, with 7 positions matching TRBD1. Germline trimming cut 4 bases from V and 3 bases from J; bases unmatched to any gene: 9. The germline V gene encodes CDR1 LNHDA and CDR2 SQIVND (reference sequence). The CDR3 is made up of 16 amino acids. The CDR3: CASSKLTGQSNQPQHF. CDR3 sequence (DNA): TGTGCCAGTAGTAAACTAACGGGACAGTCCAATCAGCCCCAGCATTTT.

Written as DNA, the CDR3 is TGTGCCTGGAATCCTATGAACACTGAAGCTTTCTTT. It yields the protein CAWNPMNTEAFF. The chain couples TRBV30 to TRBJ1-1, with D unclear. The V gene's germline CDR1 is GTSNPN and CDR2 SVGIG (reference sequence). V was pared by 4 bases and J by 0 bases, with 6 bases between. The CDR3 contains 12 residues. Variable domain in full (rest from reference TRBV30 and TRBJ1-1): SQTIHQWPATLVQPVGSPLSLECTVEGTSNPNLYWYRQAAGRGLQLLFYSVGIGQISSEVPQNLSASRPQDRQFILSSKKLLLSDSGFYLCAWNPMNTEAFFGQGTRLTVV.

Only a few counts were recorded for this clone. The chain employs TRBV7-2 and TRBJ2-1; 10 nucleotides line up with TRBD2. The CDR3 is 19 residues long. Germline V lookup: CDR1 SGHTA, CDR2 FQGNSA. V was pared by 1 base and J by 5 bases, with 14 bases of the junction left unmatched. CDR3 residues: CASSLGRLAGASQHNEQFF. Written as DNA, the CDR3 is TGTGCCAGCAGCTTAGGCAGGCTAGCGGGGGCCTCGCAACACAATGAGCAGTTCTTC.

This clone was observed a handful of times. The rearrangement joins TRBV5-5 to TRBJ1-1; D gene ambiguous. This CDR3 comprises 11 residues. V shed 6 bases and J shed 4 bases, with 7 bases lying between them. Germline V gene sequence: CDR1 SGHKS, CDR2 YYEKEE (reference sequence). The CDR3 region is CASIYFTEAFF. The DNA of the CDR3 is TGTGCCAGCATTTATTTCACTGAAGCTTTCTTT.

The genes are TRBV5-6 and TRBJ2-5, with 7 bases lining up with TRBD2. Trimming took 7 bases from V and 5 from J; bases not matched to a gene: 23. The CDR3 totals 18 residues. From germline, CDR1 is SGHDT and CDR2 YYEEEE. DNA for the CDR3: TGTGCCAGCCGGGAGGCTAGCCCTGGATTAGACAAAATGGAGACCCAGTACTTC. Encoded protein: CASREASPGLDKMETQYF.

As to this clone: The junction and the germline gene differ at one end; a read error may be behind it. In DNA form, the CDR3 reads TGTTCCAGCAGCTCATCTGCGACTAGCGGGGCGACCTACAATGAGCAGTTCTTC. It specifies CSSSSSATSGATYNEQFF. V is TRBV7-9 and J is TRBJ2-1; 11 bases agree with TRBD2. The CDR3 spans 18 residues. CDR1 and CDR2 (germline): SEHNR, FQNEAQ (reference sequence).

The CDR3 is CASSLLEGSTDTQYF. Written as DNA, the CDR3 is TGTGCCAGCAGCTTACTGGAGGGGAGCACAGATACGCAGTATTTT. The chain is built from TRBV7-3 and TRBJ2-3, with a possible D match to TRBD2 (6 bases). Deletions cut 2 bases from V and 0 bases from J, with 9 bases between. There are 15 residues in the CDR3. CDR1 and CDR2 (germline): SGHTA, FQGTGA.

The rearrangement links TRBV30 to TRBJ1-6; D might be TRBD1 (6 bases). Trimming pared 2 bases from V and 7 bases from J, leaving 15 bases between. In germline, CDR1 is GTSNPN, CDR2 SVGIG (reference sequence). This CDR3 region has 15 residues. The CDR3 bases are TGTGCCTGGAGTCCCCCGCAGGGGACCAATTCACCCCTCCACTTT. This codes for CAWSPPQGTNSPLHF.

The chain has TRBV6-5 and TRBJ2-5; perhaps TRBD1 as D (5 bases). The CDR3 totals 14 residues. The V end lost 5 bases, the J end lost 2 bases, and 12 bases lay between the germline ends. Germline assignment: CDR1 MNHEY and CDR2 SVGAGI. CDR3 sequence (DNA): TGTGCCAGCAGTCCAGCGACAGTTCAAGAGACCCAGTACTTC. It codes for CASSPATVQETQYF.

The chain couples TRBV6-5 to TRBJ1-1, with D possibly TRBD1 on 5 matching bases. Trimming took off 2 bases at V and 5 bases at J, with 15 bases between the two ends. The CDR3 is made up of 15 amino acids. Germline V gene lookup returns CDR1 MNHEY and CDR2 SVGAGI. The CDR3 here is CASSYRGIQGTEAFF. CDR3 nucleotide sequence: TGTGCCAGCAGTTACCGGGGGATCCAGGGTACTGAAGCTTTCTTT.

This clone was counted between two and nine times. The V call is TRBV29-1, the J call TRBJ1-2; 10 bases fit TRBD1. Looked up from germline, CDR1 is SQVTM and CDR2 is ANQGSEA. CDR3 length: 14 residues. With 3 bases clipped from V and 2 bases from J, the junction kept 3 bases outside the gene matches. The CDR3 here is CSVDWGQGNYGYTF. In DNA form, the CDR3 reads TGCAGCGTTGATTGGGGACAGGGGAACTATGGCTACACCTTC.

This chain links TRBV28 with TRBJ1-6, with a possible D match to TRBD1 (6 bases). The CDR3 is made up of 17 amino acids. The V end was cut by 3 bases, the J end by 9 bases, with 21 bases between. Looked up from germline, CDR1 is MDHEN and CDR2 is SYDVKM. The DNA of the CDR3 is TGTGCCAGCAGTTTTCCACTTCAGGGGATGGTTAGTTCACCCCTCCACTTT. Translation: CASSFPLQGMVSSPLHF.

This rearrangement joins TRBV28 to TRBJ2-1; maybe TRBD1 (7 bases). Germline lookup yields CDR1 MDHEN and CDR2 SYDVKM. This CDR3 has 15 amino acids. V was pared by 5 bases and J by 9 bases, with 20 bases between. The CDR3 DNA follows: TGTGCCAGCAGTATAGTAATACAGGGGCGGGGTGAGCAGTTCTTC. Its protein is CASSIVIQGRGEQFF.

The V gene is TRBV30, the J gene TRBJ2-2; 9 nucleotides agree with TRBD2. This CDR3 has 15 amino acids. Germline assignment: CDR1 GTSNPN and CDR2 SVGIG (reference sequence). Losses at the gene ends were 3 bases for V and 4 bases for J; bases not matched to a gene: 6. CDR3: CAWRVAGGTTGELFF. CDR3 sequence (DNA): TGTGCCTGGAGAGTGGCGGGGGGGACCACCGGGGAGCTGTTTTTT.

The chain recombines TRBV5-1 with TRBJ2-2; the D gene is possibly TRBD1 (5 bases). The length of the CDR3 is 17 residues. Germline V CDR1 and CDR2: SGHRS, YFSETQ. The V end was cut by 0 bases, the J end by 5 bases, with 17 bases between. DNA for the CDR3: TGCGCCAGCAGCTTGGTTAAACCCAGGGAATGGACCGGGGAGCTGTTTTTT. Translating gives CASSLVKPREWTGELFF.